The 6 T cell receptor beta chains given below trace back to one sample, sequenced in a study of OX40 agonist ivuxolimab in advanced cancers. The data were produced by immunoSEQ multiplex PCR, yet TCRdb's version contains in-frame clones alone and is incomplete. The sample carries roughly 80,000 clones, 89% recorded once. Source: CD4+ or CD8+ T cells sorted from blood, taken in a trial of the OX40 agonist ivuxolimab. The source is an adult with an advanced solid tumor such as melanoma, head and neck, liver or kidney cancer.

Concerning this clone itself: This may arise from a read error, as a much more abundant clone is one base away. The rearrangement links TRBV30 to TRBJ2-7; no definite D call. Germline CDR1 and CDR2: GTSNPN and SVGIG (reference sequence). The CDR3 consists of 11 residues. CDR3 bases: TGTGCCTTCGGACGAGGATACGGGCAGTACTTC. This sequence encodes CAFGRGYGQYF.

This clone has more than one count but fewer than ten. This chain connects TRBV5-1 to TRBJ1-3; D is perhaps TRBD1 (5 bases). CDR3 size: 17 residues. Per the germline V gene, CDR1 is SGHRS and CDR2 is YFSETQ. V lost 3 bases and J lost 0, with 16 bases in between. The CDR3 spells CASSSNPDGTSGNTIYF. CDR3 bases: TGCGCCAGCAGCTCAAACCCCGACGGGACCTCTGGAAACACCATATATTTT.

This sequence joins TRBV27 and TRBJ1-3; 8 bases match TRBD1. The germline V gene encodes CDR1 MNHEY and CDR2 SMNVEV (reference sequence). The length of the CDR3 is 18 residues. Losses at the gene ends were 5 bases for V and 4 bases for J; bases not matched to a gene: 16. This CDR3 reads CASSITGGTGSSGNTIYF. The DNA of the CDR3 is TGTGCCAGCAGTATTACAGGGGGAACCGGGTCGTCCGGAAACACCATATATTTT.

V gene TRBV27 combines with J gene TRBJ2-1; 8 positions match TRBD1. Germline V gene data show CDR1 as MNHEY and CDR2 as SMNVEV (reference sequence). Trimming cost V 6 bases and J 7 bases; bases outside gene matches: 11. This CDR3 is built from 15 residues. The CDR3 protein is CASSIGQGGINEQFF. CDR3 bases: TGTGCCAGCAGCATCGGACAGGGCGGAATAAATGAGCAGTTCTTC.

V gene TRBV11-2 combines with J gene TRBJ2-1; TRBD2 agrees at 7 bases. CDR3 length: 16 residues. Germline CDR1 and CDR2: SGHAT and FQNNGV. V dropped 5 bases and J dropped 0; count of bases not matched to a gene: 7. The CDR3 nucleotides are TGTGCCAGCAGCGGGCCCAGCGGGACCTCCTACAATGAGCAGTTCTTC. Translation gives CASSGPSGTSYNEQFF.

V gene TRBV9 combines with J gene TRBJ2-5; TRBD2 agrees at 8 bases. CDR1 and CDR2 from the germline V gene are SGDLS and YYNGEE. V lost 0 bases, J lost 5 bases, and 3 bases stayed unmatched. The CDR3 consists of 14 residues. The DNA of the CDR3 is TGTGCCAGCAGCGTAGCTGAGCGGGAGGAGACCCAGTACTTC. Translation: CASSVAEREETQYF.